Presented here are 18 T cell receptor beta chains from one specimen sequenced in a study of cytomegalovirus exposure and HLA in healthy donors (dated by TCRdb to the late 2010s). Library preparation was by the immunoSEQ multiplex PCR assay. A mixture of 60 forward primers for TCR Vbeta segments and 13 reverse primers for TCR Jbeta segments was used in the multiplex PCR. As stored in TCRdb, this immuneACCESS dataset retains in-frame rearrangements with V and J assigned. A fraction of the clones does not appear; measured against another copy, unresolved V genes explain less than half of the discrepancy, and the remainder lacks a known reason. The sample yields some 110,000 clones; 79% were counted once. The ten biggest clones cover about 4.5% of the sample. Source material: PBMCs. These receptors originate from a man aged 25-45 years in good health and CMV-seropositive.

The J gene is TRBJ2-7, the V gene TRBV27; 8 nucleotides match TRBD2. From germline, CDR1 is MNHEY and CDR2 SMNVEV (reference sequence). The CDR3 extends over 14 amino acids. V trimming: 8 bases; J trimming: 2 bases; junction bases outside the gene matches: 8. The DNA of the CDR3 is TGTGCCAGCCGGGGGGGCGACCTACCCTACGAGCAGTACTTC. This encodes CASRGGDLPYEQYF.

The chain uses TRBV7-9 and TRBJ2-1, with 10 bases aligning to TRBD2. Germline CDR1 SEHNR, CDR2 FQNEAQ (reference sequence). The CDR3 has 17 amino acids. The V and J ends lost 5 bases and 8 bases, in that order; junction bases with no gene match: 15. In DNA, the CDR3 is TGTGCCAGCAGCCCGCCATTCAGGAGCGGGGGGGCCTATGAGCAGTTCTTC. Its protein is CASSPPFRSGGAYEQFF.

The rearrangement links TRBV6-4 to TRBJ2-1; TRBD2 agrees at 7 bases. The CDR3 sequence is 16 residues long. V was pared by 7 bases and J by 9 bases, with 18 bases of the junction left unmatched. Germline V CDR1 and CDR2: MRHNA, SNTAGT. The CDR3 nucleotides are TGTGCCAGCAAAGAACAGGCGGGAGCAACAATTGGTGAGCAGTTCTTC. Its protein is CASKEQAGATIGEQFF.

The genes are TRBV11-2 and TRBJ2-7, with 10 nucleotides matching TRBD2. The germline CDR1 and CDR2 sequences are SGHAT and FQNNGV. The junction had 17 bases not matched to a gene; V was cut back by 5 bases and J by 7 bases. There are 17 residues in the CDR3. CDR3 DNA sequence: TGTGCCAGCAGCCCTCCAAGACTAGCGGGTGAGCCTAGGGAGCAGTACTTC. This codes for CASSPPRLAGEPREQYF.

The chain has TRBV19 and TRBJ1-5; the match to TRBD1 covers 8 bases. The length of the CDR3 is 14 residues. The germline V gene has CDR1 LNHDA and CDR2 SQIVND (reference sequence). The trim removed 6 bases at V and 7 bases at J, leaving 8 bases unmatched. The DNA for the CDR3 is TGTGCCAGTAGGGACAGGGTTGTTCGGCAGCCCCAGCATTTT. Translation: CASRDRVVRQPQHF. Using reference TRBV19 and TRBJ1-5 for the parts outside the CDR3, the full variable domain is DGGITQSPKYLFRKEGQNVTLSCEQNLNHDAMYWYRQDPGQGLRLIYYSQIVNDFQKGDIAEGYSVSREKKESFPLTVTSAQKNPTAFYLCASRDRVVRQPQHFGDGTRLSIL.

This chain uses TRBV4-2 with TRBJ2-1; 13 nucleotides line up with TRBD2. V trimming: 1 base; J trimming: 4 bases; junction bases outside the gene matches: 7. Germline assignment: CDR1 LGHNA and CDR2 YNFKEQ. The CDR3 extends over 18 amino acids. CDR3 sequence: CASSQGPLTSGGYNEQFF. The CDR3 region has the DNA TGTGCCAGCAGCCAAGGCCCCTTGACTAGCGGGGGGTACAATGAGCAGTTCTTC.

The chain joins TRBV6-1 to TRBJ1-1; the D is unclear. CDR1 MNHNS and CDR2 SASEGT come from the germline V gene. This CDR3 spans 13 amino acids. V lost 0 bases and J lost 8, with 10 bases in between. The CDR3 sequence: CASSEATVTEAFF. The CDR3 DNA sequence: TGTGCCAGCAGTGAAGCAACAGTGACAGAAGCTTTCTTT.

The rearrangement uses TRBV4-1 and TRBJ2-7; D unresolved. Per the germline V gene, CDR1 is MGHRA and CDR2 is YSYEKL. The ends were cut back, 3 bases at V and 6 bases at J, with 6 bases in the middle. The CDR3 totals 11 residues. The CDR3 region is CASSHGPEQYF. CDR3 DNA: TGCGCCAGCAGCCACGGTCCCGAGCAGTACTTC.

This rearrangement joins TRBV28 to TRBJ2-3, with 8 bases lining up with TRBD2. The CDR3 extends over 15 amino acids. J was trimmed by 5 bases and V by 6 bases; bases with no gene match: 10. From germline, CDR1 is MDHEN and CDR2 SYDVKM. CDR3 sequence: CASRRAGVRLDTQYF. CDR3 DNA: TGTGCCAGCAGGAGAGCGGGAGTCCGGTTAGATACGCAGTATTTT.

The CDR3 nucleotides read TGCAGCGGAACAGCGGGAGGTTTCTACAATGAGCAGTTCTTC. Protein sequence: CSGTAGGFYNEQFF. The gene calls are TRBV29-1 and TRBJ2-1, with 9 bases aligning to TRBD2. CDR3 length: 14 amino acids. The V segment lost 7 bases and the J segment 3 bases; nucleotides outside the gene matches: 7. Germline lookup yields CDR1 SQVTM and CDR2 ANQGSEA.

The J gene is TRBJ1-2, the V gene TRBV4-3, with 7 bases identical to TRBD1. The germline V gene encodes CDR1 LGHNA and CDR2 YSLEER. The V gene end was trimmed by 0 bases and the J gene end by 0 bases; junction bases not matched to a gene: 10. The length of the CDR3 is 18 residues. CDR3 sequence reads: CASSQDRDSLFPNYGYTF. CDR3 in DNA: TGCGCCAGCAGCCAAGATCGGGACAGTTTGTTTCCTAACTATGGCTACACCTTC.

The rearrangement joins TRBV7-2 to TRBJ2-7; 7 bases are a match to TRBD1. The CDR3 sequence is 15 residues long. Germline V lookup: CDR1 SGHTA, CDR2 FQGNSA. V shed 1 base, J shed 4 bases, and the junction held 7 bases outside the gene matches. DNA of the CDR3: TGTGCCAGCAGCTTAGTGACAGGGTCCGGATACGAGCAGTACTTC. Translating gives CASSLVTGSGYEQYF.

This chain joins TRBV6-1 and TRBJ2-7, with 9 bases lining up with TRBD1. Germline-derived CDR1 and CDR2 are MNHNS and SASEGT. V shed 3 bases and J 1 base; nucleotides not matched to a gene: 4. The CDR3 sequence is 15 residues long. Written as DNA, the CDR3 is TGTGCCAGCAGTGATGCGGGACAGGGATCCTACGAGCAGTACTTC. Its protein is CASSDAGQGSYEQYF.

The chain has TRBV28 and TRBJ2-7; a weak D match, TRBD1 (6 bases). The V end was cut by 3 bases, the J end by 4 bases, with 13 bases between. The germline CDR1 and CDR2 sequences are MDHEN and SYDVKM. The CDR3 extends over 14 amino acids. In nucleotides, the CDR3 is TGTGCCAGCAGTTTCAGCACCACAGGGTACGAGCAGTACTTC. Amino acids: CASSFSTTGYEQYF.

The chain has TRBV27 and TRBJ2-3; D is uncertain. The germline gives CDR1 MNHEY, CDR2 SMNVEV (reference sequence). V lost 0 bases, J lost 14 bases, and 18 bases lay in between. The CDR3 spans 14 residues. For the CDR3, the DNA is TGTGCCAGCAGTTTATCGACTGGGTCTAGAATTACGTATTTT. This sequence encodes CASSLSTGSRITYF.

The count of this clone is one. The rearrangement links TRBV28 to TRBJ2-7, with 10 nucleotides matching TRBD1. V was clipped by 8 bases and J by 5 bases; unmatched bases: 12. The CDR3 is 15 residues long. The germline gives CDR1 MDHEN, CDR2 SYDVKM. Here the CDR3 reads CASFEAGTGDHEQYF. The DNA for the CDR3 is TGTGCCAGCTTCGAAGCCGGGACAGGGGACCACGAGCAGTACTTC.

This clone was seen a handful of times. Here the CDR3 reads CASSFPPSSTSGSTDTQYF. The CDR3 region has the DNA TGCGCCAGCAGCTTCCCACCTTCATCGACTAGCGGATCCACAGATACGCAGTATTTT. This rearrangement joins TRBV5-1 to TRBJ2-3; TRBD2 agrees at 9 bases. The CDR3 is 19 residues long. The V segment lost 2 bases and the J segment 2 bases; nucleotides outside the gene matches: 15. Germline-derived CDR1 and CDR2 are SGHRS and YFSETQ. Full variable domain (rest looked up from reference TRBV5-1 and TRBJ2-3): KAGVTQTPRYLIKTRGQQVTLSCSPISGHRSVSWYQQTPGQGLQFLFEYFSETQRNKGNFPGRFSGRQFSNSRSEMNVSTLELGDSALYLCASSFPPSSTSGSTDTQYFGPGTRLTVL.

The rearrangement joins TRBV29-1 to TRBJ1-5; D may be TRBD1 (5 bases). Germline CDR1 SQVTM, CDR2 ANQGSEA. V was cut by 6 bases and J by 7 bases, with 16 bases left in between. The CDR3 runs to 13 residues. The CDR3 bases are TGCAGCGTCGAGATAGGGGTCGGCCAGCCCCAGCATTTT. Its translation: CSVEIGVGQPQHF.